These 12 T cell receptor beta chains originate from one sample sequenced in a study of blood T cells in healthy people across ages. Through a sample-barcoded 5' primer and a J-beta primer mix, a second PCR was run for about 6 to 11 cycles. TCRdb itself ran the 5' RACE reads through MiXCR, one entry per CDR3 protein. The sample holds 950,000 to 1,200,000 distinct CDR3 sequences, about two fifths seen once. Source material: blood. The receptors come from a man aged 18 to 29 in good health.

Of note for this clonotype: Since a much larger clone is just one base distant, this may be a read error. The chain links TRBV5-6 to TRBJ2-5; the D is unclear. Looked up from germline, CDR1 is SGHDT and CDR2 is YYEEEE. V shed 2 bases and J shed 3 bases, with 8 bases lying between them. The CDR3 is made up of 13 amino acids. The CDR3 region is CASSFWPEETQYF. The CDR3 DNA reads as TGTGCCAGCAGCTTTTGGCCAGAAGAGACCCAGTACTTC.

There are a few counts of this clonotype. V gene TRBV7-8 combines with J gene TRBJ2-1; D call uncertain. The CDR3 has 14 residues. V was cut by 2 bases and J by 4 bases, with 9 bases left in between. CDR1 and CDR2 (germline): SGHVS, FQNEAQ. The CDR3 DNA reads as TGTGCCAGCAGCTTAAGTTGGTTGTACAATGAGCAGTTCTTC. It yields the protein CASSLSWLYNEQFF.

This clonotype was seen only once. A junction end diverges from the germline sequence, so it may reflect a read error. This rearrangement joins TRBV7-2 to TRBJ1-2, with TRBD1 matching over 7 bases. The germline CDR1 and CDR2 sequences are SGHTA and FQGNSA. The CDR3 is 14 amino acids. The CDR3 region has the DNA TGTGTCAGCAGCGCGGGACAGCTCAACTATGGCTACACCTTC. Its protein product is CVSSAGQLNYGYTF.

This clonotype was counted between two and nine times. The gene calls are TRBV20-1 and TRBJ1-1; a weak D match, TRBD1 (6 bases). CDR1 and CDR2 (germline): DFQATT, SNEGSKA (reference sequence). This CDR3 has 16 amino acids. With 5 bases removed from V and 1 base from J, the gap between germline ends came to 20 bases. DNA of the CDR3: TGCAGTGCTGGGGGGCGGACACAAGTGGGGAACACTGAAGCTTTCTTT. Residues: CSAGGRTQVGNTEAFF.

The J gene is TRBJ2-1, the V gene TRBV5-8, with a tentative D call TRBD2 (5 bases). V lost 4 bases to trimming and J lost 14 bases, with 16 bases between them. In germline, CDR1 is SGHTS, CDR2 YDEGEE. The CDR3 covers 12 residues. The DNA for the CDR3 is TGTGCCAGCAGCCTGTTATCGGAGGAAAAGTTCTTC. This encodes CASSLLSEEKFF.

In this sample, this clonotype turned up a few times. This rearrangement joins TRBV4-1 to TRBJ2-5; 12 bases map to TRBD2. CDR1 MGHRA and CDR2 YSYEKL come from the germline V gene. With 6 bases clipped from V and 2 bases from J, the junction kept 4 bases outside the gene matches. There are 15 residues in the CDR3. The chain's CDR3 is CASRRTSGAQETQYF. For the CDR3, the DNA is TGCGCCAGCAGGAGGACTAGCGGGGCACAAGAGACCCAGTACTTC.

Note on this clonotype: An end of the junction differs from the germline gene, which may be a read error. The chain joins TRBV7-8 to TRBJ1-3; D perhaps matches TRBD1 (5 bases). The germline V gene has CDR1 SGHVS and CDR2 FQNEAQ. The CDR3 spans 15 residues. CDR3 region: CASRLGASSGNTIYF. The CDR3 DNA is TGTGCCAGCAGATTAGGGGCGAGCTCTGGAAACACCATATATTTT.

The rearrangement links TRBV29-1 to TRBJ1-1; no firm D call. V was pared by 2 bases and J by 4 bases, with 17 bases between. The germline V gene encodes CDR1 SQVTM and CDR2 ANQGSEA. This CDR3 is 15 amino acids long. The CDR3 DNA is TGCAGCGTTGAAAATCCAGTCAGAATTGGCACTGAAGCTTTCTTT. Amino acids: CSVENPVRIGTEAFF.

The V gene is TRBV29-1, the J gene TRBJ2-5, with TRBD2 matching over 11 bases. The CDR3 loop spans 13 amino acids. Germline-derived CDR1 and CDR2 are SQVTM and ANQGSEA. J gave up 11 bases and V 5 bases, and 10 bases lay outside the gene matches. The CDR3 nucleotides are TGCAGCGTTATAGCGGGGGGGTACAATGAGCAGTACTTC. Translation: CSVIAGGYNEQYF.

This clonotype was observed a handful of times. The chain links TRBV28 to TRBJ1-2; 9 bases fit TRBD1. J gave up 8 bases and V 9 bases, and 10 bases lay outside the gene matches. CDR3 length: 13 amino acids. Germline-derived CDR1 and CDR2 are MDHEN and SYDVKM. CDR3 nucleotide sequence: TGTGCCAGTTCGCCGGGACAGGGTCAGGGCTACACCTTC. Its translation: CASSPGQGQGYTF.

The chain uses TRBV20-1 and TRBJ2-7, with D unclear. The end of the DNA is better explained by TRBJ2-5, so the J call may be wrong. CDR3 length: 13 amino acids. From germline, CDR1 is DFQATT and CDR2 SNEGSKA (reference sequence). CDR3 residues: CSASRAPQETQYF. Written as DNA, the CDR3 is TGCAGTGCTAGTCGGGCCCCCCAGGAGACCCAGTACTTC.

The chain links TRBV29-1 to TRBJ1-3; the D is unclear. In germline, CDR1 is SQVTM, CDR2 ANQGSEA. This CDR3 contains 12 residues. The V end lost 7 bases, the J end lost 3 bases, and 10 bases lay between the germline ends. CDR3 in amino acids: CSGVWVGNTIYF. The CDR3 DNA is TGCAGCGGTGTGTGGGTTGGAAACACCATATATTTT.